This T cell receptor beta chain was recovered during a study of T-cell reconstitution after alpha-beta-depleted transplantation in children. Notes on this clonotype: Its antigen remains unidentified.

Researchers prepared the TCRbeta library using unique molecular identifiers, the study reports. TCRdb called the PCR reads again in MiXCR, with one record for every CDR3 protein. In the table there are approximately 230,000 distinct CDR3 sequences, more than 20% of which are singletons. The ends were cut back, 5 bases at V and 0 bases at J, with 17 bases in the middle. The CDR3 runs 17 residues. Germline V gene data show CDR1 as MNHNS and CDR2 as SASEGT. Study outcomes and limitations: The study traced high day-60 TCRbeta diversity in some patients to surviving recipient T cells and thymic progenitors. Most T-cell counts and diversity one year after the transplant came from T cells that were newly produced. Several hundred expanded graft clones reportedly supplied alpha-beta T cells about two months after transplant.

V gene TRBV6-1 combines with J gene TRBJ1-5; tentative D call: TRBD1 (5 bases). The source is a female patient aged 2-10 years who had a stem cell transplant for congenital amegakaryocytic thrombocytopenia, so the T cells may come from the graft donor. The sequenced sample was PBMCs, mostly from graft donor cells, obtained 360 days after TCRalphabeta/CD19-depleted stem cell transplant. The CDR3 is CASSRRPQGLSNQPQHF. For the CDR3, the DNA is TGTGCCAGCAGTCGACGACCCCAGGGCCTTAGCAATCAGCCCCAGCATTTT.